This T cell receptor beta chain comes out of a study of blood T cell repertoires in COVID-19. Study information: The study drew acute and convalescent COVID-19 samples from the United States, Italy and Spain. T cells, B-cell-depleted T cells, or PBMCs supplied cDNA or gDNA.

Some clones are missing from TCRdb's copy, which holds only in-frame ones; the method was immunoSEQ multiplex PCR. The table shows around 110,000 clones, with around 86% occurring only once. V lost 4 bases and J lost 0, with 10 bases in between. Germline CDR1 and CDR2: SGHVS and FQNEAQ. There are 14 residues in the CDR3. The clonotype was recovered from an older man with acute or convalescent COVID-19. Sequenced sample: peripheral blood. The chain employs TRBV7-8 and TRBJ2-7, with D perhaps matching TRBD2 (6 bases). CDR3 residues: CASSSETSSYEQYF. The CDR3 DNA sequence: TGTGCCAGCAGCTCAGAGACTAGCTCCTACGAGCAGTACTTC.